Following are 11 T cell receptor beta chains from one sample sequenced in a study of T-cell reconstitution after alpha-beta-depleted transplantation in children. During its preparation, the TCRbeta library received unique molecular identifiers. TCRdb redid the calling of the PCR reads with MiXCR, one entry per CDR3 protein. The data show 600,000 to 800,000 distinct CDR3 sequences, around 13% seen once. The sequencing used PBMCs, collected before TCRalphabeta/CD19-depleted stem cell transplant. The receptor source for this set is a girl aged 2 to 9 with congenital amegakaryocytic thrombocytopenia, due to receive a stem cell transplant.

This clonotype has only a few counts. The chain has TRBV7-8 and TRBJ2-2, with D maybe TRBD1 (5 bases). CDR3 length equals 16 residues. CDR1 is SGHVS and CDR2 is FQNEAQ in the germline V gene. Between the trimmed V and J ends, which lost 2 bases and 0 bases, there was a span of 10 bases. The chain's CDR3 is CASSLFQGTNTGELFF. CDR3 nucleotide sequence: TGTGCCAGCAGCTTATTCCAGGGAACGAACACCGGGGAGCTGTTTTTT.

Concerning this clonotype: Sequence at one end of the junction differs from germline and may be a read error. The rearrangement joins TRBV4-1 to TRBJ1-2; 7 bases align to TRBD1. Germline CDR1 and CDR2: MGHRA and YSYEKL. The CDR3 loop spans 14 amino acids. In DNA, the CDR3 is TGCGCCAGCAGCCAAATCGGGACAGACTATGGCGACACCTTC. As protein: CASSQIGTDYGDTF.

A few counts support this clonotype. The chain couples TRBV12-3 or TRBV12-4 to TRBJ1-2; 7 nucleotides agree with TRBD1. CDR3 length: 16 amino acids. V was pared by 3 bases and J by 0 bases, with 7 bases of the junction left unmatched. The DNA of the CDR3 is TGTGCCAGCAGTTTCCGCAGGGGGACGGCTAACTATGGCTACACCTTC. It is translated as CASSFRRGTANYGYTF.

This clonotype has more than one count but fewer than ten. CDR3 coding DNA: TGTGCCAGCAGGGGGATGCAACCTTTCTCTGGAAACACCATATATTTT. It yields the protein CASRGMQPFSGNTIYF. J is TRBJ1-3 and V is TRBV7-9; no definite D call. V was clipped by 6 bases and J by 0 bases, with 15 bases between them. Per germline, CDR1 SEHNR and CDR2 FQNEAQ (reference sequence). The CDR3 runs to 16 residues.

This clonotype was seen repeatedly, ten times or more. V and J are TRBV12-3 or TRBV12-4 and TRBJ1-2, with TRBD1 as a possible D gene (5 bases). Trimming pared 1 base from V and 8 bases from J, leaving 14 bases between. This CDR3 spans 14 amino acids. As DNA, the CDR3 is TGTGCCAGCAGTTTAGGGGGGGTAACAGGCGGCTACACCTTC. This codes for CASSLGGVTGGYTF.

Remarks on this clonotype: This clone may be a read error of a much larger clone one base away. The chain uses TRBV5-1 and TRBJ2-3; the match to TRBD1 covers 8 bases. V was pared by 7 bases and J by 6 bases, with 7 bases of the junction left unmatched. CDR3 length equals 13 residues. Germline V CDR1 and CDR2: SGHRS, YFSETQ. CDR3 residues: CASRQGPGDTQYF. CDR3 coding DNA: TGCGCCAGCCGACAGGGGCCGGGGGATACGCAGTATTTT.

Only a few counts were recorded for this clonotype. The CDR3 DNA reads as TGTGCCAGCTGGAATGGAGCGGCCCACGAGCAGTACTTC. Residues: CASWNGAAHEQYF. The rearrangement joins TRBV12-3 or TRBV12-4 to TRBJ2-7; possible D gene TRBD2, 5 bases. The CDR3 contains 13 residues. V dropped 8 bases and J dropped 5 bases, with 16 bases sitting between them.

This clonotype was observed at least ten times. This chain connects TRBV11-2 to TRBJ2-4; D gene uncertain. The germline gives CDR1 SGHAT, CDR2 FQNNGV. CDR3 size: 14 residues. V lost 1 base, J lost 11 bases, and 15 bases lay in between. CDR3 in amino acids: CASSLGFNQGLQYF. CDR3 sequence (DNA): TGTGCCAGCAGCTTAGGCTTCAATCAAGGCCTTCAGTACTTC.

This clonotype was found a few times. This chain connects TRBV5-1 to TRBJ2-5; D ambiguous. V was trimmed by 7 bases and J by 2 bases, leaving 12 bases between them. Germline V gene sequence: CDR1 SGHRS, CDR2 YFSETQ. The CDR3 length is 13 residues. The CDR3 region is CASARAAQETQYF. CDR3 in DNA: TGCGCCAGCGCAAGGGCAGCTCAAGAGACCCAGTACTTC.

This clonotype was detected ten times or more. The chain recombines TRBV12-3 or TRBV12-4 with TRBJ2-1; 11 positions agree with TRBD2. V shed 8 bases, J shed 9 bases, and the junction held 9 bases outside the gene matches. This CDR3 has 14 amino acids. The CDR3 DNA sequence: TGTGCCAGCTCATCGACTAGCGGGACCGCTGAGCAGTTCTTC. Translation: CASSSTSGTAEQFF.

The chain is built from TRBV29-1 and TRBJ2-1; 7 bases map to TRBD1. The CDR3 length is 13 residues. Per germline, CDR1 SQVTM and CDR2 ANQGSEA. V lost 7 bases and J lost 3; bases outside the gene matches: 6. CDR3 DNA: TGCAGCGGGCGACAGGGCAACTACAATGAGCAGTTCTTC. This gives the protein CSGRQGNYNEQFF.